The 26 T cell receptor beta chains listed next were all sequenced from one sample in a study of regulatory T cells in long-lasting Graves disease. Library construction for TCR beta used iRepertoire HTBI primers and Arm-PCR of CDR3 regions. MiXCR was run by TCRdb on the multiplex PCR reads, yielding one entry per CDR3 protein. The data show over 650,000 distinct CDR3 sequences, about 32% seen once. As for time point: persistent/refractory GD, antithyroid drugs over 5 years with positive TRAb. Extracted PBMC RNA gave rise to the TCR library. Sequencing used peripheral blood mononuclear cells (PBMCs), obtained when the disease was refractory, from a patient treated with antithyroid drugs. The receptors derive from a female donor with Graves disease.

This clonotype was seen once. The chain has TRBV30 and TRBJ1-4; TRBD1 matches 8 bases. This CDR3 is built from 14 residues. Germline V gene sequence: CDR1 GTSNPN, CDR2 SVGIG (reference sequence). V dropped 7 bases and J dropped 7; count of bases not matched to a gene: 11. CDR3 residues: CASPGQGRAEKLFF. The CDR3 DNA sequence: TGTGCCTCACCCGGACAGGGCCGGGCTGAAAAACTGTTTTTT.

The table lists this clonotype with a few counts. J is TRBJ2-5 and V is TRBV6-1, with 9 positions matching TRBD1. This CDR3 is 15 amino acids long. V shed 5 bases, J shed 2 bases, and the junction held 6 bases outside the gene matches. Looked up from germline, CDR1 is MNHNS and CDR2 is SASEGT. The CDR3 DNA reads TGTGCCAGCAGTAAAGTGGGGACAGGGCAAGAGACCCAGTACTTC. Protein product: CASSKVGTGQETQYF.

Only a few counts were recorded for this clonotype. The rearrangement uses TRBV5-5 and TRBJ1-2; D is undetermined. Germline V gene data show CDR1 as SGHKS and CDR2 as YYEKEE (reference sequence). Trimming shortened V by 4 bases and J by 4 bases, and 11 bases separated the two germline ends. The CDR3 is 13 amino acids. CDR3 in amino acids: CASSTTIGYGYTF. DNA for the CDR3: TGTGCCAGCAGCACAACGATAGGCTATGGCTACACCTTC.

The chain employs TRBV10-3 and TRBJ1-1, with a weak D call TRBD1 (5 bases). CDR1 is ENHRY, CDR2 SYGVKD, per germline. V dropped 6 bases and J dropped 0 bases, with 11 bases sitting between them. The CDR3 spans 14 residues. The CDR3 reads CAIRPGTMNTEAFF. The CDR3 DNA reads as TGTGCCATCAGGCCAGGGACCATGAACACTGAAGCTTTCTTT.

At least ten counts were recorded for this clonotype. The chain links TRBV15 to TRBJ2-5; D is possibly TRBD2 (5 bases). The V end was cut by 8 bases, the J end by 2 bases, with 15 bases between. The CDR3 loop spans 14 amino acids. In germline, CDR1 is LNHNV, CDR2 YYDKDF (reference sequence). CDR3 coding DNA: TGTGCCACCGCGGAGGCGGGCATACAAGAGACCCAGTACTTC. This gives the protein CATAEAGIQETQYF.

This clonotype was seen more than once but under ten times. This rearrangement joins TRBV20-1 to TRBJ1-1; D uncertain. Germline values: CDR1 DFQATT, CDR2 SNEGSKA (reference sequence). Trimming cost V 5 bases and J 4 bases, with 20 bases left between them. CDR3 length equals 15 residues. The CDR3 protein is CSAPPPSGFGTEAFF. CDR3 nucleotides: TGCAGTGCTCCCCCCCCGTCAGGTTTCGGCACTGAAGCTTTCTTT.

This clonotype has a handful of counts. The rearrangement links TRBV29-1 to TRBJ1-1; the D gene is possibly TRBD1 (5 bases). Deletions cut 7 bases from V and 0 bases from J, with 12 bases between. Germline CDR1 and CDR2: SQVTM and ANQGSEA. This CDR3 is built from 13 residues. CDR3 amino acids: CSATTALNTEAFF. The CDR3 DNA follows: TGCAGCGCTACGACAGCTTTGAACACTGAAGCTTTCTTT.

In this sample, this clonotype turned up many times. The V call is TRBV28, the J call TRBJ1-2; the D is unclear. Germline lookup yields CDR1 MDHEN and CDR2 SYDVKM. The CDR3 loop spans 13 amino acids. V lost 3 bases and J lost 7, with 12 bases in between. DNA for the CDR3: TGTGCCAGCAGTTTTGGTAGGATACTTGGCTACACCTTC. Translation gives CASSFGRILGYTF.

The rearrangement links TRBV10-2 to TRBJ1-5, with D unresolved. The CDR3 contains 15 residues. Deletions cut 6 bases from V and 0 bases from J, with 12 bases between. Germline V lookup: CDR1 WSHSY, CDR2 SAAADI. Written as DNA, the CDR3 is TGCGCCAGCAGCGAGCACGGAAATAGCAATCAGCCCCAGCATTTT. Its protein is CASSEHGNSNQPQHF.

V usage is TRBV25-1 and J usage is TRBJ1-1; unclear D gene. Germline assignment: CDR1 MGHDK and CDR2 SYGVNS. CDR3 length equals 14 residues. V was cut by 1 base and J by 1 base, with 7 bases left in between. The CDR3 coding sequence is TGTGCCAGCAGTGAATTCGGCGAGAACACTGAAGCTTTCTTT. It translates to CASSEFGENTEAFF. Filled out from reference TRBV25-1 and TRBJ1-1, the complete variable domain reads EADIYQTPRYLVIGTGKKITLECSQTMGHDKMYWYQQDPGMELHLIHYSYGVNSTEKGDLSSESTVSRIRTEHFPLTLESARPSHTSQYLCASSEFGENTEAFFGQGTRLTVV.

V is TRBV27 and J is TRBJ1-5; 10 bases line up with TRBD1. The CDR3 spans 16 residues. Looked up from germline, CDR1 is MNHEY and CDR2 is SMNVEV (reference sequence). The junction had 10 bases not matched to a gene; V was cut back by 6 bases and J by 5 bases. CDR3 coding DNA: TGTGCCAGCAGACCCTCACCCGGGACAGGGGATCAGCCCCAGCATTTT. This codes for CASRPSPGTGDQPQHF.

The rearrangement links TRBV5-1 to TRBJ2-2; D may be TRBD2 (6 bases). Germline CDR1 is SGHRS and CDR2 is YFSETQ. This CDR3 comprises 15 residues. V was trimmed by 3 bases and J by 4 bases, leaving 13 bases between them. CDR3 DNA: TGCGCCAGCAGCTCAGGGTTCGGGGGCACCGGGGAGCTGTTTTTT. It codes for CASSSGFGGTGELFF.

This clonotype was seen more than once but under ten times. The gene calls are TRBV28 and TRBJ1-2, with a possible D match to TRBD1 (6 bases). Germline CDR1 reads MDHEN; CDR2 reads SYDVKM. The CDR3 loop spans 16 amino acids. Deletions cut 3 bases from V and 4 bases from J, with 18 bases between. CDR3 DNA: TGTGCCAGCAGTTTGGAAGGGGGTATCGTTAGCTATGGCTACACCTTC. Its protein is CASSLEGGIVSYGYTF.

This clonotype has just a few counts. The chain employs TRBV6-5 and TRBJ2-4; the match to TRBD2 covers 11 bases. The CDR3 runs to 14 residues. Germline CDR1 MNHEY, CDR2 SVGAGI. The trim removed 3 bases at V and 7 bases at J, leaving 2 bases unmatched. The CDR3 protein is CASSYTSGSNIQYF. CDR3 DNA: TGTGCCAGCAGTTATACTAGCGGGAGTAACATTCAGTACTTC.

This chain links TRBV7-9 with TRBJ1-2; D gene unclear. Trimming pared 4 bases from V and 1 base from J, leaving 10 bases between. The CDR3 extends over 14 amino acids. Germline V gives CDR1 SEHNR, CDR2 FQNEAQ (reference sequence). The CDR3 sequence: CASSSPSLNYGYTF. The CDR3 DNA follows: TGTGCCAGCAGCTCCCCCTCGCTTAACTATGGCTACACCTTC.

This clonotype was seen at least ten times. This chain's CDR3 is CASSQGTEIQETQYF. For the CDR3, the DNA is TGTGCCAGCAGCCAGGGGACAGAAATACAAGAGACCCAGTACTTC. The chain joins TRBV11-2 to TRBJ2-5; 7 bases agree with TRBD1. Germline V gene data show CDR1 as SGHAT and CDR2 as FQNNGV. The V gene end was trimmed by 5 bases and the J gene end by 2 bases; junction bases not matched to a gene: 8. The CDR3 is made up of 15 amino acids. The full variable domain, with the rest looked up from reference TRBV11-2 and TRBJ2-5, is EAGVAQSPRYKIIEKRQSVAFWCNPISGHATLYWYQQILGQGPKLLIQFQNNGVVDDSQLPKDRFSAERLKGVDSTLKIQPAKLEDSAVYLCASSQGTEIQETQYFGPGTRLLVL.

J is TRBJ2-7 and V is TRBV5-1, with a weak D call TRBD2 (5 bases). V was cut by 6 bases and J by 1 base, with 11 bases left in between. This CDR3 spans 13 amino acids. Germline CDR1 is SGHRS and CDR2 is YFSETQ. CDR3 residues: CASTNGVSYEQYF. The CDR3 DNA is TGCGCCAGCACCAACGGGGTGTCCTACGAGCAGTACTTC.

This clonotype was seen many times. V is TRBV2 and J is TRBJ2-7, with 12 nucleotides matching TRBD2. The CDR3 is 14 amino acids. J gave up 5 bases and V 5 bases, and 4 bases lay outside the gene matches. Germline CDR1 SNHLY, CDR2 FYNNEI. As DNA, the CDR3 is TGTGCCAGCAGTTGGACTAGCGGGAAGGACGAGCAGTACTTC. Translating it yields CASSWTSGKDEQYF.

This chain links TRBV27 with TRBJ1-4; a possible D gene is TRBD1 (6 bases). CDR1 MNHEY and CDR2 SMNVEV come from the germline V gene (reference sequence). The V end was cut by 3 bases, the J end by 1 base, with 12 bases between. The CDR3 is 16 residues long. The DNA for the CDR3 is TGTGCCAGCAGTTTTTCATCACAGGGAACTAATGAAAAACTGTTTTTT. Its translation is CASSFSSQGTNEKLFF.

About this clonotype: A read error may account for a junction end that differs from germline. The CDR3 is CAGRSLGFFGETQYF. DNA for the CDR3: TGTGCCGGCAGATCTCTAGGCTTCTTCGGGGAGACCCAGTACTTC. V is TRBV6-1 and J is TRBJ2-5, with D unresolved. Germline CDR1 and CDR2: MNHNS and SASEGT. This CDR3 comprises 15 residues.

This clonotype was counted at least ten times. The chain couples TRBV10-3 to TRBJ2-2; D is ambiguous. Germline-derived CDR1 and CDR2 are ENHRY and SYGVKD. The CDR3 has 14 amino acids. V was trimmed by 3 bases and J by 6 bases, leaving 11 bases between them. The CDR3 here is CAISEGTGAGELFF. In DNA form, the CDR3 reads TGTGCCATCAGTGAAGGTACTGGCGCCGGGGAGCTGTTTTTT.

This clonotype was detected only a few times. The V call is TRBV30, the J call TRBJ2-7; 7 positions match TRBD1. The CDR3 is 12 residues long. Germline V lookup: CDR1 GTSNPN, CDR2 SVGIG (reference sequence). Trimming removed 6 bases from V and 2 bases from J; junction bases left unmatched: 4. The CDR3 DNA sequence: TGTGCCTGTAAACAGGGGACCTACGAGCAGTACTTC. This translates into CACKQGTYEQYF.

This clonotype has at least ten counts. The chain has TRBV28 and TRBJ1-5, with D tentatively TRBD1 (5 bases). The V end was cut by 3 bases, the J end by 1 base, with 13 bases between. The CDR3 runs 16 residues. The V gene's germline CDR1 is MDHEN and CDR2 SYDVKM. The CDR3 coding sequence is TGTGCCAGCAGTTTCCCCGTTGGGGCCAGCAATCAGCCCCAGCATTTT. Protein: CASSFPVGASNQPQHF.

This clonotype has a count of ten or more. The chain is built from TRBV12-3 or TRBV12-4 and TRBJ2-7; D remains ambiguous. V was trimmed by 6 bases and J by 3 bases, leaving 15 bases between them. This CDR3 spans 14 amino acids. This chain's CDR3 is CASSQQGRVYEQYF. In nucleotides, the CDR3 is TGTGCCAGCAGCCAGCAAGGAAGGGTCTACGAGCAGTACTTC.

This clonotype occurred a few times. V gene TRBV20-1 combines with J gene TRBJ2-5, with 8 positions matching TRBD2. Germline assignment: CDR1 DFQATT and CDR2 SNEGSKA (reference sequence). The length of the CDR3 is 15 residues. Trimming at V came to 4 bases and at J to 0 bases, leaving 7 bases not matched to a gene. DNA of the CDR3: TGCAGTGCTACTCCGGGACTAGGGTACCAAGAGACCCAGTACTTC. It translates to CSATPGLGYQETQYF.

The table lists this clonotype with many counts. The chain uses TRBV11-2 and TRBJ2-5; D gene ambiguous. The CDR3 runs to 15 residues. Trimming took off 3 bases at V and 4 bases at J, with 15 bases between the two ends. The germline gives CDR1 SGHAT, CDR2 FQNNGV. CDR3 residues: CASSFRAVLSETQYF. The CDR3 DNA reads TGTGCCAGCAGCTTTAGGGCGGTTTTGTCAGAGACCCAGTACTTC.